One sample yielded the 15 T cell receptor beta chains listed below, sequenced in a study of blood T cells in healthy people across ages. For the second PCR, which ran for about 6 to 11 cycles, a sample-barcoded 5' primer and a J-beta primer mix were used. One entry per CDR3 protein, called by TCRdb with MiXCR from the 5' RACE reads. The profile shows about 1.7 million distinct CDR3 sequences, approximately 30% of them singletons. The sample comprised blood. These receptors all come from a woman in her twenties or thirties in good health.

The chain carries TRBV18 and TRBJ2-6; 8 bases line up with TRBD2. This CDR3 region has 18 residues. Germline V gene sequence: CDR1 KGHSH, CDR2 LQKENI. With V trimmed by 3 bases and J by 3 bases, 10 bases remained unmatched. This chain's CDR3 is CASSPAGSGTSGANVLTF. CDR3 in DNA: TGTGCCAGCTCACCCGCGGGGTCTGGGACTAGTGGGGCCAACGTCCTGACTTTC.

The J gene is TRBJ1-6, the V gene TRBV5-1, with no clear D. There are 15 residues in the CDR3. CDR1 and CDR2 from the germline V gene are SGHRS and YFSETQ. The V gene lost 4 bases and the J gene lost 8 bases, with 16 bases spanning the gap. DNA of the CDR3: TGCGCCAGCAGCCCGGCGACGGCTGGGGATTCACCCCTCCACTTT. Its protein is CASSPATAGDSPLHF.

This clonotype appeared many times. The chain uses TRBV20-1 and TRBJ2-1; TRBD2 aligns across 10 bases. The V and J ends lost 6 bases and 7 bases, in that order; junction bases with no gene match: 6. The CDR3 spans 13 residues. CDR1 DFQATT and CDR2 SNEGSKA come from the germline V gene (reference sequence). This CDR3 is CSAARTSGNEQFF. CDR3 in DNA: TGCAGTGCGGCCAGGACTAGCGGAAATGAGCAGTTCTTC.

This clonotype was picked up one time. This chain connects TRBV6-5 to TRBJ1-2; 8 positions match TRBD1. The ends lost 4 bases at V and 13 bases at J; junction bases unmatched: 8. The CDR3 runs 12 residues. CDR1 and CDR2 (germline): MNHEY, SVGAGI. This CDR3 is CASSSITGGRTF. Written as DNA, the CDR3 is TGTGCCAGCAGTTCCATTACAGGGGGTCGCACCTTC.

This clonotype was seen only a few times. The chain combines TRBV20-1 with TRBJ1-6; D gene unclear. This CDR3 contains 13 residues. The V and J ends lost 2 bases and 9 bases respectively, with 11 bases between them. In germline, CDR1 is DFQATT, CDR2 SNEGSKA (reference sequence). CDR3 sequence reads: CSARYPAGSPLHF. The DNA for the CDR3 is TGCAGTGCTAGATACCCAGCGGGTTCACCCCTCCACTTT.

This chain links TRBV7-2 with TRBJ2-1; TRBD1 or TRBD2 may be the D gene (5 bases each). Looked up from germline, CDR1 is SGHTA and CDR2 is FQGNSA. Trimming cost V 3 bases and J 8 bases, with 8 bases left between them. The CDR3 contains 12 residues. CDR3 bases: TGTGCCAGCAGCTTGACGGGGCATGAGCAGTTCTTC. This translates into CASSLTGHEQFF.

This clonotype showed up just a few times. V is TRBV5-1 and J is TRBJ2-1; 14 bases line up with TRBD2. The V and J ends lost 4 bases and 4 bases, in that order; junction bases with no gene match: 4. The CDR3 runs 16 residues. The germline V gene has CDR1 SGHRS and CDR2 YFSETQ. CDR3 sequence: CASSLTSGGEYNEQFF. DNA for the CDR3: TGCGCCAGCAGCCTGACTAGCGGGGGGGAATACAATGAGCAGTTCTTC.

This clonotype was found many times. The chain is built from TRBV12-3 or TRBV12-4 and TRBJ1-2, with D tentatively TRBD1 (6 bases). The CDR3 is 14 amino acids. The V end lost 5 bases, the J end lost 4 bases, and 14 bases lay between the germline ends. The CDR3 reads CASSIETGFYGYTF. CDR3 in DNA: TGTGCCAGCAGTATCGAGACAGGCTTCTATGGCTACACCTTC.

This chain uses TRBV12-3 or TRBV12-4 with TRBJ2-5; weak D call: TRBD2 (5 bases). The CDR3 totals 13 residues. V lost 5 bases to trimming and J lost 9 bases, with 16 bases between them. CDR3 bases: TGTGCCAGCAGTCGAGGACTCCTCATGTCCCAGTACTTC. This sequence encodes CASSRGLLMSQYF.

This sequence joins TRBV12-3 or TRBV12-4 and TRBJ1-4; D not resolved. Trimming took off 3 bases at V and 8 bases at J, with 7 bases between the two ends. The CDR3 sequence is 12 residues long. The CDR3 DNA is TGTGCCAGCAGTTTGGGCAAGGAAAAACTGTTTTTT. Its translation: CASSLGKEKLFF.

Comment on this clonotype: Mismatch with germline at one junction end may stem from a read error. The V gene is TRBV2, the J gene TRBJ2-2, with 9 bases matching TRBD1. The germline gives CDR1 SNHLY, CDR2 FYNNEI. The CDR3 spans 15 residues. The CDR3 bases are TGTGCCAGCAGCGCCGGACAGGGGAGAACCGGGGAGCGGTTTTTT. This translates into CASSAGQGRTGERFF.

The CDR3 DNA is TGCGCCAGCAGCTTCTCCGCGGGAGGGCCAGAGACCCAGTACTTC. It yields the protein CASSFSAGGPETQYF. The chain employs TRBV5-1 and TRBJ2-5; the match to TRBD2 covers 9 bases. The CDR3 covers 15 residues. Germline V lookup: CDR1 SGHRS, CDR2 YFSETQ. The J segment lost 4 bases and the V segment lost 2 bases, leaving 6 bases of the junction unmatched.

The sample holds a few counts of this clonotype. One end of the junction is discordant with germline, which a read error may explain. This chain joins TRBV12-3 or TRBV12-4 and TRBJ2-1; D might be TRBD1 or TRBD2, each matching 5 bases. The CDR3 spans 13 residues. The CDR3: CAGSNGSPREQFF. The DNA of the CDR3 is TGTGCCGGCAGTAACGGATCCCCCAGGGAGCAGTTCTTT.

This clonotype was picked up a small number of times. The J gene is TRBJ2-2, the V gene TRBV5-1; 10 positions match TRBD1. Germline trimming cut 6 bases from V and 6 bases from J; bases unmatched to any gene: 17. The CDR3 runs 18 residues. Germline CDR1 and CDR2: SGHRS and YFSETQ. CDR3 residues: CASTAINSIDRGPGELFF. The CDR3 nucleotides read TGCGCCAGCACCGCTATTAACTCAATCGACAGGGGGCCCGGGGAGCTGTTTTTT.

The J gene is TRBJ1-5, the V gene TRBV7-9; TRBD1 matches at 9 bases. The CDR3 contains 14 residues. The germline CDR1 and CDR2 sequences are SEHNR and FQNEAQ (reference sequence). After removal of 5 bases from V and 5 bases from J, the junction contained 4 bases not matched to a gene. The CDR3 region has the DNA TGTGCCAGCAGCAAAGGGGACAGGGATCAGCCCCAGCATTTT. Translation gives CASSKGDRDQPQHF. Based on the CDR3 plus reference TRBV7-9 and TRBJ1-5, the full variable domain is DTGVSQNPRHKITKRGQNVTFRCDPISEHNRLYWYRQTLGQGPEFLTYFQNEAQLEKSRLLSDRFSAERPKGSFSTLEIQRTEQGDSAMYLCASSKGDRDQPQHFGDGTRLSIL.